The 19 T cell receptor beta chains presented below share a single source sample, sequenced in a study of cytotoxic CD8 clonotypes in ibrutinib-treated CLL. TCRdb's table, derived via immunoSEQ multiplex PCR, lists solely in-frame clones and lacks some. The repertoire holds some 30,000 clones, around 76% seen once, with about half in the top ten. The sequencing used PBMCs, collected after 36 months of ibrutinib treatment. The receptors were sampled from a human donor with chronic lymphocytic leukemia.

V is TRBV18 and J is TRBJ2-7; D unresolved. CDR3 size: 13 residues. V lost 2 bases and J 7 bases, leaving 12 bases between the germline ends. CDR1 and CDR2 from the germline V gene are KGHSH and LQKENI. The CDR3 spells CASSPEIGGEQYF. In DNA, the CDR3 is TGTGCCAGCTCACCAGAAATCGGTGGTGAGCAGTACTTC.

This clone was found a few times. The J gene is TRBJ1-5, the V gene TRBV6-6; D gene uncertain. Germline CDR1 MNHNY, CDR2 SVGAGI (reference sequence). Trimming pared 6 bases from V and 3 bases from J, leaving 12 bases between. The CDR3 totals 14 residues. The CDR3 sequence: CASRQQSFNQPQHF. The CDR3 DNA is TGTGCCAGCAGGCAACAGAGTTTCAATCAGCCCCAGCATTTT.

The genes are TRBV7-3 and TRBJ2-5; TRBD1 agrees at 8 bases. Unmatched junction bases numbered 7, after V lost 2 bases and J lost 5 bases. From germline, CDR1 is SGHTA and CDR2 FQGTGA. The CDR3 runs to 15 residues. Here the CDR3 DNA reads TGTGCCAGCAGCTTAGGACAGGGTAGGAGGGAGACCCAGTACTTC. Translating it yields CASSLGQGRRETQYF.

This clone has more than one count but fewer than ten. The chain is built from TRBV19 and TRBJ2-7; 7 nucleotides line up with TRBD2. This CDR3 has 13 amino acids. With 4 bases clipped from V and 2 bases from J, the junction kept 2 bases outside the gene matches. From germline, CDR1 is LNHDA and CDR2 SQIVND (reference sequence). The CDR3 sequence is CASSRGGTYEQYF. CDR3 DNA sequence: TGTGCCAGTAGTAGGGGGGGAACCTACGAGCAGTACTTC.

The chain joins TRBV5-1 to TRBJ2-5; either TRBD1 or TRBD2 may fit D (6 bases each). Germline values: CDR1 SGHRS, CDR2 YFSETQ. The germline V and J ends were trimmed by 4 bases and 2 bases, with 18 bases remaining between them. This CDR3 has 16 residues. CDR3 DNA sequence: TGCGCCAGCAGCCCCGGGGGCTTGGGGAGGCAAGAGACCCAGTACTTC. This codes for CASSPGGLGRQETQYF.

V usage is TRBV15 and J usage is TRBJ1-5, with D unresolved. This CDR3 region has 12 residues. Germline V CDR1 and CDR2: LNHNV, YYDKDF (reference sequence). Trimming left V 6 bases short and J 9 bases short, with 12 bases between. In nucleotides, the CDR3 is TGTGCCACCAGGGGAGAATCTCTGCCCCAGCATTTT. Encoded protein: CATRGESLPQHF.

The chain employs TRBV6-1 and TRBJ1-5; D uncertain. The CDR3 loop spans 14 amino acids. V was cut by 4 bases and J by 5 bases, with 12 bases left in between. CDR1 MNHNS and CDR2 SASEGT come from the germline V gene. The CDR3 nucleotides read TGTGCCAGCAGTGGAACCCCCCGCGATCAGCCCCAGCATTTT. Its translation: CASSGTPRDQPQHF.

The chain is built from TRBV5-6 and TRBJ2-5; 13 bases agree with TRBD2. The CDR3 is 17 residues long. The junction had 7 bases not matched to a gene; V was cut back by 0 bases and J by 5 bases. In germline, CDR1 is SGHDT, CDR2 YYEEEE. CDR3 region: CASSLVTSGGARETQYF. The CDR3 DNA follows: TGTGCCAGCAGCTTGGTTACTAGCGGGGGGGCCCGGGAGACCCAGTACTTC.

The J gene is TRBJ1-2, the V gene TRBV25-1; 8 nucleotides line up with TRBD1. J gave up 6 bases and V 6 bases, and 9 bases lay outside the gene matches. This CDR3 is 14 amino acids long. Germline CDR1 reads MGHDK; CDR2 reads SYGVNS. CDR3 in DNA: TGTGCCAGCAGCCCCGGACAGGGTATGAATGGCTACACCTTC. This codes for CASSPGQGMNGYTF.

The DNA for the CDR3 is TGTGCCAGCAGCTTAGCTACAAACCCCTACAATGAGCAGTTCTTC. It is translated as CASSLATNPYNEQFF. This chain joins TRBV13 and TRBJ2-1; D is undetermined. V lost 1 base, J lost 2 bases, and 9 bases lay in between. Germline V lookup: CDR1 PRHDT, CDR2 FYEKMQ (reference sequence). The CDR3 has 15 residues. The entire variable domain, with the rest obtained from reference TRBV13 and TRBJ2-1, is as follows: AAGVIQSPRHLIKEKRETATLKCYPIPRHDTVYWYQQGPGQDPQFLISFYEKMQSDKGSIPDRFSAQQFSDYHSELNMSSLELGDSALYFCASSLATNPYNEQFFGPGTRLTVL.

This sequence joins TRBV27 and TRBJ1-3; D remains ambiguous. This CDR3 comprises 17 residues. The V gene lost 3 bases and the J gene lost 0 bases, with 15 bases spanning the gap. Germline V gene sequence: CDR1 MNHEY, CDR2 SMNVEV (reference sequence). The DNA for the CDR3 is TGTGCCAGCAGTTTTGTAGGGCCGGACTACTCTGGAAACACCATATATTTT. Its protein is CASSFVGPDYSGNTIYF.

This clone came up once. This chain connects TRBV19 to TRBJ2-3; 7 bases agree with TRBD2. The ends lost 4 bases at V and 1 base at J; junction bases unmatched: 8. Germline V gene sequence: CDR1 LNHDA, CDR2 SQIVND (reference sequence). The CDR3 consists of 16 residues. CDR3 coding DNA: TGTGCCAGTAGTACTAACAGCGGGGAAGGCACAGATACGCAGTATTTT. Protein product: CASSTNSGEGTDTQYF. Together with reference TRBV19 and TRBJ2-3, the CDR3 gives the full variable domain: DGGITQSPKYLFRKEGQNVTLSCEQNLNHDAMYWYRQDPGQGLRLIYYSQIVNDFQKGDIAEGYSVSREKKESFPLTVTSAQKNPTAFYLCASSTNSGEGTDTQYFGPGTRLTVL.

This clone has only a few counts. CDR3 residues: CASSDTYEQYF. The CDR3 DNA reads as TGTGCCAGCAGTGATACCTACGAGCAGTACTTC. The rearrangement joins TRBV25-1 to TRBJ2-7; D remains unclear. The CDR3 spans 11 residues. In germline, CDR1 is MGHDK, CDR2 SYGVNS. V was shortened by 3 bases and J by 2 bases, with 2 bases between the two germline ends.

In regard to this clone: This sample also contains other DNA sequences that code for the same CDR3. V is TRBV14 and J is TRBJ1-2; 11 bases align to TRBD1. Germline V gene data show CDR1 as SGHDN and CDR2 as FVKESK. The CDR3 spans 13 residues. V shed 4 bases and J 7 bases; nucleotides not matched to a gene: 2. The chain's CDR3 is CASSPGTGGGYTF. The DNA for the CDR3 is TGTGCCAGCAGCCCAGGGACAGGGGGTGGCTACACCTTC.

The chain couples TRBV6-6 to TRBJ1-1, with TRBD1 matching over 8 bases. V dropped 7 bases and J dropped 3; count of bases not matched to a gene: 7. Germline V lookup: CDR1 MNHNY, CDR2 SVGAGI (reference sequence). The CDR3 extends over 14 amino acids. CDR3 nucleotides: TGTGCCAGCACTCTACAGGGGGGGGACACTGAAGCTTTCTTT. Its protein is CASTLQGGDTEAFF.

This clone came up once. The V gene is TRBV10-2, the J gene TRBJ1-4; the D gene is possibly TRBD1 (5 bases). The CDR3 runs to 13 residues. Per the germline V gene, CDR1 is WSHSY and CDR2 is SAAADI. Trimming shortened V by 0 bases and J by 11 bases, and 10 bases separated the two germline ends. The CDR3, as DNA: TGCGCCAGCAGTGAGTCGCAGGGACTTAAACTGTTTTTT. Translating gives CASSESQGLKLFF.

This clone was counted a few times. The chain carries TRBV4-1 and TRBJ1-1, with a possible D match to TRBD1 (5 bases). CDR1 and CDR2 (germline): MGHRA, YSYEKL. The CDR3 is made up of 16 amino acids. Trimming took off 0 bases at V and 4 bases at J, with 15 bases between the two ends. CDR3 sequence: CASSQDLRQGGTEAFF. The CDR3 DNA is TGCGCCAGCAGCCAAGATTTACGGCAGGGAGGCACTGAAGCTTTCTTT.

The CDR3 loop reads CATSFGDSNQPQHF. Here the CDR3 DNA reads TGTGCCACCTCGTTCGGAGATAGCAATCAGCCCCAGCATTTT. The rearrangement joins TRBV6-5 to TRBJ1-5; no definite D call. This CDR3 region has 14 residues. The V and J ends lost 10 bases and 0 bases respectively, with 13 bases between them. Per germline, CDR1 MNHEY and CDR2 SVGAGI.

The J gene is TRBJ1-1, the V gene TRBV6-5; D is unclear. CDR3 size: 13 residues. Germline-derived CDR1 and CDR2 are MNHEY and SVGAGI. V was pared by 2 bases and J by 1 base, with 5 bases between. DNA for the CDR3: TGTGCCAGCAGTTACAGGACGAACACTGAAGCTTTCTTT. This sequence encodes CASSYRTNTEAFF.